Below, 8 T cell receptor beta chains from the same sample are listed, as sequenced in a study of blood T cell repertoires in COVID-19. Profiling relied on immunoSEQ multiplex PCR, and the TCRdb table lists in-frame clones only, not all of them. The data contain over 300,000 clones, roughly 90% of them singletons. The sequenced sample was peripheral blood. The source of these receptors is a man aged 18 to 29 who had recovered from COVID-19.

This chain links TRBV7-2 with TRBJ2-7; 9 positions agree with TRBD2. CDR1 is SGHTA and CDR2 is FQGNSA in the germline V gene. Trimming cost V 5 bases and J 6 bases; bases outside gene matches: 11. The CDR3 spans 15 residues. The CDR3 coding sequence is TGTGCCAGCAGCCCGGTAGCGGGGGCAGGTCTCGAGCAGTACTTC. Translating gives CASSPVAGAGLEQYF.

This clone was seen a single time. The chain joins TRBV18 to TRBJ1-3; D unclear. V was pared by 4 bases and J by 1 base, with 8 bases between. The CDR3 has 14 amino acids. In germline, CDR1 is KGHSH, CDR2 LQKENI. Here the CDR3 DNA reads TGTGCCAGCTCACTAGGGAGATCTGGAAACACCATATATTTT. Translated: CASSLGRSGNTIYF.

The chain couples TRBV6-1 to TRBJ2-1; 12 bases fit TRBD2. This CDR3 is 18 amino acids long. Trimming removed 0 bases from V and 0 bases from J; junction bases left unmatched: 3. Germline V gene lookup returns CDR1 MNHNS and CDR2 SASEGT. In nucleotides, the CDR3 is TGTGCCAGCAGTGAAGCCCGGGGACTAGCGGGCTCCTACAATGAGCAGTTCTTC. Translated, it gives CASSEARGLAGSYNEQFF.

CDR3 sequence: CASTGTRYNEQFF. DNA for the CDR3: TGTGCCAGCACCGGGACACGATACAATGAGCAGTTCTTC. V is TRBV6-5 and J is TRBJ2-1; perhaps TRBD1 as D (6 bases). V was cut by 7 bases and J by 4 bases, with 11 bases left in between. The CDR3 length is 13 residues. CDR1 and CDR2 (germline): MNHEY, SVGAGI.

There are a few counts of this clone. V is TRBV3-1 (or the pseudogene TRBV3-2) and J is TRBJ1-5; the match to TRBD1 covers 7 bases. This CDR3 comprises 14 residues. Losses at the gene ends were 6 bases for V and 6 bases for J; bases not matched to a gene: 8. The germline gives CDR1 LGHDT, CDR2 YNNKEL (reference sequence). CDR3 sequence (DNA): TGTGCCAGCAGTTTCCGGGACAGTGCTCAGCCCCAGCATTTT. Translating it yields CASSFRDSAQPQHF.

The gene calls are TRBV2 and TRBJ1-5; 9 nucleotides line up with TRBD1. From germline, CDR1 is SNHLY and CDR2 FYNNEI. This CDR3 comprises 16 residues. J lost 6 bases, V lost 5 bases, and 11 bases had no gene match. CDR3 nucleotides: TGTGCCAGCAGTCAAGGGGGGACAGGGTCATCTCAGCCCCAGCATTTT. Translation gives CASSQGGTGSSQPQHF.

The chain carries TRBV2 and TRBJ1-1; TRBD1 aligns across 9 bases. Germline CDR1 is SNHLY and CDR2 is FYNNEI. J gave up 1 base and V 6 bases, and 6 bases lay outside the gene matches. The CDR3 sequence is 15 residues long. The CDR3 reads CASRTLGQGNTEAFF. The CDR3 bases are TGTGCCAGCAGGACTTTGGGACAGGGGAACACTGAAGCTTTCTTT.

This clone was counted a few times. The chain joins TRBV4-2 to TRBJ1-5; D might be TRBD1 (5 bases). V lost 1 base and J 6 bases, leaving 10 bases between the germline ends. Germline assignment: CDR1 LGHNA and CDR2 YNFKEQ. There are 14 residues in the CDR3. CDR3 loop: CASSQGSDSQPQHF. CDR3 nucleotides: TGTGCCAGCAGCCAAGGGTCTGACAGTCAGCCCCAGCATTTT.